This T cell receptor (beta chain) was sequenced for a study of shared clonotypes between healthy human individuals. As for the study in general: There were three CD4 naive, three CD4 memory, two CD8 naive and one CD8 memory plates per donor.

How the authors handled the data: Filtering was not the same, since immunoSEQ gave junction-only sequences without quality scores. Repertoires were generated with immunoSEQ multiplex PCR, while TCRdb's copy carries only in-frame clones and drops some. That table is the source of V, J and clone size, and D and trimming were worked out from the DNA. The sample carries approximately 940,000 clones, about 80% recorded once. To note about this clone: Its target is unknown.

Study findings and constraints: Across four donors, naive CD4 shared roughly 5%, naive CD8 around 3.5%, memory CD4 approximately 2.5%, memory CD8 0.4% to 0.5%.

This receptor was obtained from a man aged 18 to 29 in good health. Sequencing was performed on memory CD4+ T cells sorted from blood. Subset specified: CD45RA-negative fraction.

CDR3 region: CASSFDVETHNEQFF. The CDR3 DNA sequence: TGCGCCAGCAGCTTCGACGTTGAGACCCACAATGAGCAGTTCTTC. This chain joins TRBV5-1 and TRBJ2-1; D gene unclear. Germline V gene lookup returns CDR1 SGHRS and CDR2 YFSETQ. The germline V and J ends were trimmed by 2 bases and 5 bases, with 14 bases remaining between them. The CDR3 spans 15 residues.